The text below deals with one T cell receptor (beta chain). This clone has just one count. Its cognate antigen has yet to be identified. There are no base qualities to consult, and no much larger clone falls within one base. The junction shows trimming of 6 bases on V and 2 bases on J, plus 20 bases between the germline ends. There are 16 amino acids in the CDR3, from cysteine to phenylalanine inclusive. Of the read, only the CDR3 DNA is kept; its 48 bases are in frame from base 1. The CDR1 and CDR2 encoded by the germline V gene (reference sequence) are SGHNT and YYREEE. One collaborating source in Seattle enrolled patients while the patients were actively infected and followed the patients over time throughout the course of disease. Whole blood was collected in K2EDTA tubes by collaborating institutions according to the institutions' own protocols. Collaborator samples were shipped for TCRbeta analysis as frozen whole blood, isolated PBMCs, or DNA extracted from either sample type.

TCRbeta CDR3 regions were amplified from genomic DNA using the immunoSEQ Assay, a bias-controlled multiplex PCR. The authors' analysis ran thus. The number of nucleated cells in each sample was estimated by amplification of reference gene primers within the assay. To quantify the absolute abundance of each unique TCRbeta CDR3 rearrangement, sequence reads were collapsed and filtered. For each sample, productive Simpson clonality was calculated as the square root of Simpson's diversity index across productive rearrangements. The source is immuneACCESS, and TCRdb retained only in-frame sequences with V and J called. Part of the clones is not carried over; for the studies checked, unresolved V genes explain less than half of this, and the remainder is unexplained. The DNA was the basis for D and trimming; V, J and clone size are from that table. This sample has some 220,000 clones in its table, and roughly 85% of those were observed once. Together, the top ten hold 5.1% of the sample.

The sample originates from a study of blood T cell repertoires in COVID-19 (dated by TCRdb to 2019 to 2021). As for the study more broadly: Collaborator samples came from the United States, Italy and Spain and covered acute and convalescent phases of COVID-19. The prospective study material was composed of cDNA or gDNA derived from T cells, B-cell-depleted T cells, or PBMCs. The dataset comprised deeply sampled blood TCRbeta repertoires from subjects exposed to, actively infected with, or recovered from COVID-19. The repertoires were released in a freely available public database intended as a resource for research on the immune response to SARS-CoV-2. Samples came from the ongoing ImmuneRACE study (first 160 participants) plus 1,254 subjects from 6 global collaborators. Nearly every sample came with metadata listing a de-identified subject ID, COVID-19 status, age in years and sex. Where available, HLA class I and class II types were taken from metadata supplied by the sample provider and were not determined by assay-based typing.

Beyond this particular receptor, the publication reports: Clinical and demographic metadata were provided uncurated, with the amount varying by source and participant.

The chain joins TRBV5-4 to TRBJ1-2, and TRBD1 may be the D gene, going by 6 matching bases. Sequencing was done on a sample of peripheral blood. The clonotype was recovered from a man aged 50-59 years with COVID-19, enrolled during active disease. The sequenced DNA is TGTGCCAGCACCCAAAAGAACAGGGAGGGAAACTATGGCTACACCTTC. Translated, it gives CASTQKNREGNYGYTF.